Listed below are T cell receptor beta chains from one sample, sequenced in a study of T cell changes during pregnancy in multiple sclerosis. Assay used: immunoSEQ multiplex PCR; TCRdb lists only in-frame clones, some missing. The table has fewer than 140,000 clones, around 93% seen once. The specimen was peripheral blood, collected after pregnancy. These receptors all come from a female donor with multiple sclerosis, enrolled in a pregnancy study. The CDR3 runs from the conserved cysteine through the conserved F or W. D genes are given only for firm matches. Not all rows give a size; the values are once, few, many and, for expanded clones, a class.

clone_size d_call j_call v_call cdr3_aa cdr3_nt
NA TRBD1 TRBJ2-1 TRBV10-3 CAISEFGQGAHNEQFF TGTGCCATCAGTGAGTTCGGACAGGGGGCCCACAATGAGCAGTTCTTC
NA TRBD1 TRBJ1-2 TRBV19 CASRPTGQRYGYTF TGTGCCAGTAGACCAACGGGACAGAGATATGGCTACACCTTC
NA NA TRBJ1-2 TRBV5-1 CASSLGGVLQPDGYTF TGCGCCAGCAGCTTGGGGGGGGTGCTTCAACCGGATGGCTACACCTTC
NA NA TRBJ1-1 TRBV28 CASSLLAGSNTEAFF TGTGCCAGCAGTTTATTGGCAGGTTCGAACACTGAAGCTTTCTTT
NA TRBD1 TRBJ1-5 TRBV19 CASSTLRDRGPYSNQPQHF TGTGCCAGTAGTACCCTCCGGGACAGGGGCCCCTATAGCAATCAGCCCCAGCATTTT
NA NA TRBJ2-2 TRBV7-9 CASSQRAGELFF TGTGCCAGCAGCCAGAGGGCCGGGGAGCTGTTTTTT
NA NA TRBJ1-4 TRBV19 CASSPWDIRTNEKLFF TGTGCCAGTAGTCCCTGGGACATCCGAACTAATGAAAAACTGTTTTTT
once NA TRBJ2-7 TRBV10-2 CASKEFSGTRQYF TGCGCCAGCAAGGAGTTCTCGGGAACACGGCAGTACTTC
NA TRBD2 TRBJ2-2 TRBV5-1 CASSTRGGTSAQTGELFF TGCGCCAGCAGCACCCGGGGGGGGACTAGCGCCCAGACCGGGGAGCTGTTTTTT
NA NA TRBJ2-2 TRBV28 CASLVSGNTGELFF TGTGCCAGCCTGGTATCAGGGAACACCGGGGAGCTGTTTTTT
NA TRBD1 TRBJ2-1 TRBV6-5 CASSYSQGAKSHEQFF TGTGCCAGCAGTTACAGCCAGGGGGCTAAATCTCACGAGCAGTTCTTC